Each of the 19 T cell receptor beta chains below was sequenced from the same sample in a study of identical twins. Using its own MiXCR run on the 5' RACE reads, TCRdb lists one record per CDR3 protein. Among roughly 710,000 distinct CDR3 sequences listed, 6% to 6.5% were seen once. Sequencing used naive T cells sorted from blood. These receptors were obtained from a young man in good health.

This clonotype was detected a few times. In DNA form, the CDR3 reads TGTGCCACCAGTGATTTGGTAGGGCTGAACACTGAAGCTTTCTTT. Translating gives CATSDLVGLNTEAFF. The V and J genes are TRBV24-1 and TRBJ1-1; D is unclear. Trimming left V 0 bases short and J 0 bases short, with 7 bases between. Looked up from germline, CDR1 is KGHDR and CDR2 is SFDVKD. CDR3 length: 15 residues.

In its sample, this clonotype was seen many times. The gene calls are TRBV12-3 or TRBV12-4 and TRBJ1-5; TRBD1 matches at 8 bases. J was trimmed by 2 bases and V by 7 bases; bases with no gene match: 4. The CDR3 spans 14 residues. CDR3 sequence (DNA): TGTGCCAGCACTACGACAGGGGGCAATCAGCCCCAGCATTTT. Translated, it gives CASTTTGGNQPQHF.

This clonotype was detected many times. The chain joins TRBV11-1 to TRBJ2-1; the D gene is possibly TRBD2 (6 bases). The germline V gene encodes CDR1 SGHAT and CDR2 FQDESV (reference sequence). V lost 1 base and J lost 2, with 18 bases in between. This CDR3 spans 18 amino acids. For the CDR3, the DNA is TGTGCCAGCAGCTTAGAGTTGGGCGGACGGGGGACCTACAATGAGCAGTTCTTC. This encodes CASSLELGGRGTYNEQFF.

V is TRBV11-2 and J is TRBJ1-3; D may be TRBD1 (6 bases). V lost 5 bases to trimming and J lost 0 bases, with 11 bases between them. CDR3 length: 15 amino acids. Germline V lookup: CDR1 SGHAT, CDR2 FQNNGV. The DNA for the CDR3 is TGTGCCAGCAGCGCGACAGGAGTCTCTGGAAACACCATATATTTT. Translating gives CASSATGVSGNTIYF.

This clonotype was seen more than once but under ten times. The chain joins TRBV28 to TRBJ2-7, with D unclear. Trimming pared 3 bases from V and 0 bases from J, leaving 9 bases between. CDR3 size: 14 residues. Germline values: CDR1 MDHEN, CDR2 SYDVKM. The DNA of the CDR3 is TGTGCCAGCAGTTTGCGCGGAAACTCCTACGAGCAGTACTTC. It specifies CASSLRGNSYEQYF.

At least ten counts were recorded for this clonotype. This chain uses TRBV7-8 with TRBJ2-1, with 11 bases that match TRBD2. Germline V lookup: CDR1 SGHVS, CDR2 FQNEAQ. Germline trimming cut 8 bases from V and 10 bases from J; bases unmatched to any gene: 4. The CDR3 totals 12 residues. In DNA, the CDR3 is TGTGCCAGCGGGGGACTAGCGGAAGAGCAGTTCTTC. Encoded protein: CASGGLAEEQFF.

This clonotype was seen at least ten times. V is TRBV5-1 and J is TRBJ2-1, with 10 bases aligning to TRBD2. The CDR3 loop spans 17 amino acids. CDR1 is SGHRS, CDR2 YFSETQ, per germline. Trimming at V came to 2 bases and at J to 9 bases, leaving 14 bases not matched to a gene. DNA of the CDR3: TGCGCCAGCAGCTTAATACCAGCGGGAGGGCCCTCTGGTGAGCAGTTCTTC. Residues: CASSLIPAGGPSGEQFF.

This clonotype was observed at least ten times. The CDR3 DNA is TGTGCCATCAGTGAGTCGAGACGGGACGGAATAGGGTACGAGCAGTACGTC. Protein: CAISESRRDGIGYEQYV. The gene calls are TRBV10-3 and TRBJ2-7; perhaps D is TRBD1 or TRBD2 (5 bases each). V was trimmed by 0 bases and J by 4 bases, leaving 19 bases between them. This CDR3 spans 17 amino acids. CDR1 and CDR2 (germline): ENHRY, SYGVKD.

The chain carries TRBV5-1 and TRBJ1-1; D is undetermined. CDR1 and CDR2 (germline): SGHRS, YFSETQ. Between the trimmed V and J ends, which lost 0 bases and 3 bases, there was a span of 9 bases. The CDR3 has 14 residues. The CDR3 sequence: CASSLGNGDTEAFF. In DNA form, the CDR3 reads TGCGCCAGCAGCTTGGGAAACGGGGACACTGAAGCTTTCTTT.

In its sample, this clonotype was seen a few times. The rearrangement joins TRBV5-1 to TRBJ1-2, with TRBD1 identical over 8 bases. The CDR3 has 12 residues. V lost 5 bases and J lost 8; bases outside the gene matches: 5. Looked up from germline, CDR1 is SGHRS and CDR2 is YFSETQ. CDR3 coding DNA: TGCGCCAGCAGAGCGACAGGGGACGGCTACACCTTC. Amino acids: CASRATGDGYTF.

This clonotype was seen at least ten times. V gene TRBV21-1 combines with J gene TRBJ2-5; the tabulated D call, TRBD2, remains unverified against the DNA. TRBV21-1 has pseudogene status. The CDR3 totals 13 residues. CDR3 in amino acids: CASSNGGIEGVHF. In DNA form, the CDR3 reads TGTGCCAGCAGCAATGGAGGCATCGAGGGAGTCCACTTC.

CDR3 in DNA: TGTGCCAGCAGCTTAGGGCTAGCGGGAGGACTGGAGACCCAGTACTTC. Its protein is CASSLGLAGGLETQYF. This chain joins TRBV7-2 and TRBJ2-5, with 11 bases lining up with TRBD2. Germline loops: CDR1 SGHTA, CDR2 FQGNSA. This CDR3 has 16 residues. The ends lost 1 base at V and 5 bases at J; junction bases unmatched: 6.

This clonotype was found a few times. V usage is TRBV12-5 and J usage is TRBJ2-2; D possibly corresponds to TRBD1 (6 bases). V was cut by 4 bases and J by 1 base, with 16 bases left in between. CDR3 size: 17 residues. Looked up from germline, CDR1 is LGHNT and CDR2 is FRNRAP. The CDR3 DNA follows: TGTGCTAGTGGTTCCGCCGTGACAGGCGAGAACACCGGGGAGCTGTTTTTT. This encodes CASGSAVTGENTGELFF. Full variable domain (missing parts from reference TRBV12-5 and TRBJ2-2): DARVTQTPRHKVTEMGQEVTMRCQPILGHNTVFWYRQTMMQGLELLAYFRNRAPLDDSGMPKDRFSAEMPDATLATLKIQPSEPRDSAVYFCASGSAVTGENTGELFFGEGSRLTVL.

The genes are TRBV12-3 or TRBV12-4 and TRBJ2-5, with D perhaps TRBD1 (5 bases). Trimming pared 5 bases from V and 5 bases from J, leaving 18 bases between. This CDR3 comprises 15 residues. The CDR3 here is CASSPSGQGVETQYF. The DNA of the CDR3 is TGTGCCAGCAGTCCCTCAGGGCAGGGTGTCGAGACCCAGTACTTC.

This clonotype was detected a few times. This chain joins TRBV29-1 and TRBJ2-5; 7 nucleotides align to TRBD1. Losses at the gene ends were 7 bases for V and 5 bases for J; bases not matched to a gene: 10. CDR1 and CDR2 from the germline V gene are SQVTM and ANQGSEA. The CDR3 is 13 residues long. Here the CDR3 reads CSARQGTRETQYF. DNA of the CDR3: TGCAGCGCCAGACAGGGAACACGGGAGACCCAGTACTTC.

The chain is built from TRBV7-2 and TRBJ2-5; 7 bases line up with TRBD2. CDR3 size: 17 residues. Looked up from germline, CDR1 is SGHTA and CDR2 is FQGNSA. With V trimmed by 1 base and J by 1 base, 9 bases remained unmatched. DNA of the CDR3: TGTGCCAGCAGCTTAGGTATAGCGGGTGGGTCCCAAGAGACCCAGTACTTC. This encodes CASSLGIAGGSQETQYF.

This chain uses TRBV7-9 with TRBJ2-7; TRBD2 is a possible D gene (7 bases). The CDR3 is 14 residues long. Trimming cost V 4 bases and J 6 bases, with 16 bases left between them. CDR1 is SEHNR and CDR2 is FQNEAQ in the germline V gene (reference sequence). CDR3 sequence reads: CASSSGAGGGEQYV. CDR3 DNA sequence: TGTGCCAGCAGCTCAGGGGCTGGCGGGGGCGAGCAGTACGTC.

This clonotype was recorded at least ten times. This chain joins TRBV11-2 and TRBJ2-7, with TRBD2 matching over 14 bases. Germline V lookup: CDR1 SGHAT, CDR2 FQNNGV. Trimming at V came to 3 bases and at J to 2 bases, leaving 6 bases not matched to a gene. The CDR3 consists of 17 residues. DNA of the CDR3: TGTGCCAGCAGCTTCCCCGGGACTAGCGGGAGAACCTACGAGCAGTACGTC. Protein sequence: CASSFPGTSGRTYEQYV.

This clonotype occurred many times. The rearrangement uses TRBV24-1 and TRBJ2-6; D not certain. Germline V gene sequence: CDR1 KGHDR, CDR2 SFDVKD. Deletions cut 9 bases from V and 0 bases from J, with 5 bases between. There are 13 residues in the CDR3. This chain's CDR3 is CATLPSGANVLTF. CDR3 DNA sequence: TGTGCCACCCTACCCTCTGGGGCCAACGTCCTGACTTTC.